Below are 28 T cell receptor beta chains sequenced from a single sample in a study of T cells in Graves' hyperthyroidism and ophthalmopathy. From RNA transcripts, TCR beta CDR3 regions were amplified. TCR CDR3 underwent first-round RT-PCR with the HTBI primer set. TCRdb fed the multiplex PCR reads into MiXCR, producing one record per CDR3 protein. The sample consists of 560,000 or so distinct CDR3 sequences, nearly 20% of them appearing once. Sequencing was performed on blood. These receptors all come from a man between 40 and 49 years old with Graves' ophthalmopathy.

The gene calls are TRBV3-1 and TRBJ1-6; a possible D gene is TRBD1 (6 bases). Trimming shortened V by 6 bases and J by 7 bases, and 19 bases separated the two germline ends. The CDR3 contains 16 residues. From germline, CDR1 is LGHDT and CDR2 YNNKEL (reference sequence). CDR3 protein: CASSYSQGFGNSPLHF. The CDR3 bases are TGTGCCAGCAGTTACTCACAGGGTTTTGGGAATTCACCCCTCCACTTT.

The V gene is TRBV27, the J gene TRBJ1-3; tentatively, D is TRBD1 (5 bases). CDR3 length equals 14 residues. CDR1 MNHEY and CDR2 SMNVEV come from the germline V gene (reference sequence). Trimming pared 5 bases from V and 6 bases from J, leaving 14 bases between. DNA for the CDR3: TGTGCCAGCAGTGCAGACAGAAGACTAAACACCATATATTTT. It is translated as CASSADRRLNTIYF.

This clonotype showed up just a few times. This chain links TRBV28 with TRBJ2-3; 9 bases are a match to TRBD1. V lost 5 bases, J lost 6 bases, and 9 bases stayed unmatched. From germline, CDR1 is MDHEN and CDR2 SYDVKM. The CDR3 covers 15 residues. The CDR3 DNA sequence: TGTGCCAGCAGTAAAGCGGACAGGGGCCCGGATACGCAGTATTTT. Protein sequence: CASSKADRGPDTQYF. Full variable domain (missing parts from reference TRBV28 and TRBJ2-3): DVKVTQSSRYLVKRTGEKVFLECVQDMDHENMFWYRQDPGLGLRLIYFSYDVKMKEKGDIPEGYSVSREKKERFSLILESASTNQTSMYLCASSKADRGPDTQYFGPGTRLTVL.

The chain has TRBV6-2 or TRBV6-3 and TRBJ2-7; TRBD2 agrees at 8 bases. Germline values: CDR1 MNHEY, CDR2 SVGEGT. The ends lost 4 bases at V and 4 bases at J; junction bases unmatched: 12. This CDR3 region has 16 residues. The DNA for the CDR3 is TGTGCCAGCAGTTTCATCGGACTAGCTCTTGGTTACGAGCAGTACTTC. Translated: CASSFIGLALGYEQYF.

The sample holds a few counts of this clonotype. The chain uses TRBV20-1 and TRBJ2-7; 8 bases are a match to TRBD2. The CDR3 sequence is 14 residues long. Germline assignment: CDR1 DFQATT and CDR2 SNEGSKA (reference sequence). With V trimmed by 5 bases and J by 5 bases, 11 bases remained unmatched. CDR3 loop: CSAPLAGGFHEQYF. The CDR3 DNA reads TGCAGTGCTCCCCTTGCGGGAGGTTTCCACGAGCAGTACTTC.

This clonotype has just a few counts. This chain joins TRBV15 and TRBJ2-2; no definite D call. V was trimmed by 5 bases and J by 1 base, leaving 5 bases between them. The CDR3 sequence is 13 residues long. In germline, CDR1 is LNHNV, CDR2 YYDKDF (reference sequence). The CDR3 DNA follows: TGTGCCACCAGCCCCAGGAACACCGGGGAGCTGTTTTTT. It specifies CATSPRNTGELFF.

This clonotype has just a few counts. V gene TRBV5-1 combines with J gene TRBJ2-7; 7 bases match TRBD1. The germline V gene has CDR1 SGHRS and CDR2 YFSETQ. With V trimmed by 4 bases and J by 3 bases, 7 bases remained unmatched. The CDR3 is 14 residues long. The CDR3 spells CASSPGTDGYEQYF. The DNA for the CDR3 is TGCGCCAGCAGCCCCGGGACAGATGGCTACGAGCAGTACTTC. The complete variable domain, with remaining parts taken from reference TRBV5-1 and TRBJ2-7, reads KAGVTQTPRYLIKTRGQQVTLSCSPISGHRSVSWYQQTPGQGLQFLFEYFSETQRNKGNFPGRFSGRQFSNSRSEMNVSTLELGDSALYLCASSPGTDGYEQYFGPGTRLTVT.

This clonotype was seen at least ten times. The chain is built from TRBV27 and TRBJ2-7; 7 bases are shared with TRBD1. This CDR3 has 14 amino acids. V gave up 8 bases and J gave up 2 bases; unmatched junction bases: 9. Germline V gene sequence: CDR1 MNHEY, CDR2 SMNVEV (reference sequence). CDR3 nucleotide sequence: TGTGCCAGCGGAAGACAGGGAATCACCTACGAGCAGTACTTC. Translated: CASGRQGITYEQYF.

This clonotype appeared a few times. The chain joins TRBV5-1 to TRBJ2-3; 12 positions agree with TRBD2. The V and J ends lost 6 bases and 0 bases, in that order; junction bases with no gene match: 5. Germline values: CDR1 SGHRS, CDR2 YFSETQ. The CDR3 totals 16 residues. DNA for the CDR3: TGCGCCAGCACCGGACTAGCGGGACACAGCACAGATACGCAGTATTTT. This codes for CASTGLAGHSTDTQYF.

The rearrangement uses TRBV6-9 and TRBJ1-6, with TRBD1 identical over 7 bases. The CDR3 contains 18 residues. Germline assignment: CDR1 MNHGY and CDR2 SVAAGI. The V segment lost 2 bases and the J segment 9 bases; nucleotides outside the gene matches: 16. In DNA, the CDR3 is TGTGCCAGCAGTTATCGACTTGGGAGGGGGCGAGGGCCTTCACCCCTCCACTTT. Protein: CASSYRLGRGRGPSPLHF.

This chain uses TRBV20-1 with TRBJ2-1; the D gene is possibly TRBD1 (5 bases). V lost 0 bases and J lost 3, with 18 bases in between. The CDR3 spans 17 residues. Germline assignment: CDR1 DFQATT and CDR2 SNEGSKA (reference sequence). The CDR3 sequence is CSARDGDSSPYYNEQFF. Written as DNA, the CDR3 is TGCAGTGCTAGAGACGGTGACAGTTCGCCGTACTACAATGAGCAGTTCTTC.

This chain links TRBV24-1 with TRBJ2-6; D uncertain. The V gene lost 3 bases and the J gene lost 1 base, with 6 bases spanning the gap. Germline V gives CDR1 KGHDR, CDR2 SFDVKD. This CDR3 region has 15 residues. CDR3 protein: CATSDPGSGANVLTF. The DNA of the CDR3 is TGTGCCACCAGTGATCCAGGTTCTGGGGCCAACGTCCTGACTTTC.

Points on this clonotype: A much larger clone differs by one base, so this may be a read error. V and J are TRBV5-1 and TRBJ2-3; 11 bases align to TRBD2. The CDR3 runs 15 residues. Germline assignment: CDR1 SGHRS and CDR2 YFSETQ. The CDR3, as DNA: TGCGCCATCAGCCCGACTAGCGGGAAGACAGATACGCAGTATTTT. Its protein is CAISPTSGKTDTQYF.

The CDR3 loop reads CSARGTERWAYNEQFF. In DNA form, the CDR3 reads TGCAGTGCTAGAGGGACGGAGCGCTGGGCGTACAATGAGCAGTTCTTC. The chain couples TRBV20-1 to TRBJ2-1; D call uncertain. V shed 1 base and J shed 4 bases, with 17 bases lying between them. The CDR3 is made up of 16 amino acids. Germline lookup yields CDR1 DFQATT and CDR2 SNEGSKA (reference sequence).

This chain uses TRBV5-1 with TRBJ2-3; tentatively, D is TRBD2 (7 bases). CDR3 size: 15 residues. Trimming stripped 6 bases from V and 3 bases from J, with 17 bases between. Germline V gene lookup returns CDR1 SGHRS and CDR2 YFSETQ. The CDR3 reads CASKGGAGLTDTQYF. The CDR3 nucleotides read TGCGCCAGCAAAGGGGGGGCTGGTCTAACAGATACGCAGTATTTT.

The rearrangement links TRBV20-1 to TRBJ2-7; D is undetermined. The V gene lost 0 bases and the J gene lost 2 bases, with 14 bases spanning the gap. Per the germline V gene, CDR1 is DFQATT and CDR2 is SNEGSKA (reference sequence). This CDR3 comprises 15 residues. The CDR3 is CSARDLDVPPYEQYF. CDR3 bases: TGCAGTGCTAGAGATCTTGACGTCCCCCCCTACGAGCAGTACTTC.

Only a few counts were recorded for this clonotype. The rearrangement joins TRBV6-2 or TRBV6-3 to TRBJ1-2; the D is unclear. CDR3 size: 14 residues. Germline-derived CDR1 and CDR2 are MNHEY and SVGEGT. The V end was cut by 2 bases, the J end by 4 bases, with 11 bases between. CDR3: CASSYMGSGYGYTF. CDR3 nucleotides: TGTGCCAGCAGTTACATGGGAAGCGGCTATGGCTACACCTTC.

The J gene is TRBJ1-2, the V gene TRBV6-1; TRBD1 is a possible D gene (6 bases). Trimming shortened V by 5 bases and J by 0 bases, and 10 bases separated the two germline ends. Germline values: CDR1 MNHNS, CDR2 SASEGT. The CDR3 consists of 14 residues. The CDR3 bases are TGTGCCAGCAGTCAGGGACACCCTAACTATGGCTACACCTTC. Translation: CASSQGHPNYGYTF.

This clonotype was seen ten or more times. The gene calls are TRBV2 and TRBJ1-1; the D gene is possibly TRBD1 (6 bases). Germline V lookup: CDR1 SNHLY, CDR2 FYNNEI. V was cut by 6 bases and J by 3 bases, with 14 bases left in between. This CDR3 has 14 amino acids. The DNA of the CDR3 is TGTGCCAGCAGACAACAGGGTCGGTACACTGAAGCTTTCTTT. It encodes CASRQQGRYTEAFF.

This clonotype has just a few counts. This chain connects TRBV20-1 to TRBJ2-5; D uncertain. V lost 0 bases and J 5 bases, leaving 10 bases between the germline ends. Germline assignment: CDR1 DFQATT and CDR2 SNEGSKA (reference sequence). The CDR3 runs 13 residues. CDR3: CSARDLYGETQYF. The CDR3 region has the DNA TGCAGTGCTAGAGATCTTTATGGGGAGACCCAGTACTTC.

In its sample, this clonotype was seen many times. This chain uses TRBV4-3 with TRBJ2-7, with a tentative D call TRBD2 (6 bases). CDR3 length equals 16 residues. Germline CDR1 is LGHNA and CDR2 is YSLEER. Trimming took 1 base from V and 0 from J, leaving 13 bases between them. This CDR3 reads CASSQAPGEPSYEQYF. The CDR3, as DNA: TGCGCCAGCAGCCAAGCCCCGGGAGAGCCCTCCTACGAGCAGTACTTC.

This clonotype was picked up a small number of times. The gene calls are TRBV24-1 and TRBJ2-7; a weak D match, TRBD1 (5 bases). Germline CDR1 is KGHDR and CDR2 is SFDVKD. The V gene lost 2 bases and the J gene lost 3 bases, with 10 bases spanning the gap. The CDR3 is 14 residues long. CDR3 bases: TGTGCCACCAGTGATTCGGGTACAGGCTACGAGCAGTACTTC. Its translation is CATSDSGTGYEQYF.

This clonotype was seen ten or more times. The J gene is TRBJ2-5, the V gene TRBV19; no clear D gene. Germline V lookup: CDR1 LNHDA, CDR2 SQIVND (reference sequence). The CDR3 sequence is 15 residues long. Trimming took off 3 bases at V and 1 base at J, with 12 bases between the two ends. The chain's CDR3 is CASSIDVVGQETQYF. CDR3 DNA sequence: TGTGCCAGTAGTATCGACGTAGTGGGCCAAGAGACCCAGTACTTC.

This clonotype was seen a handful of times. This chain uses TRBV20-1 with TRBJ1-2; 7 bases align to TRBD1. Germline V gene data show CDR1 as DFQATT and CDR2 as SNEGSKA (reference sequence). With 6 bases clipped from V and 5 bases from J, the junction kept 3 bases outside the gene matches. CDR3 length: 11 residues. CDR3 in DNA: TGCAGTGCCAAACAGGGGTATGGCTACACCTTC. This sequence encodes CSAKQGYGYTF.

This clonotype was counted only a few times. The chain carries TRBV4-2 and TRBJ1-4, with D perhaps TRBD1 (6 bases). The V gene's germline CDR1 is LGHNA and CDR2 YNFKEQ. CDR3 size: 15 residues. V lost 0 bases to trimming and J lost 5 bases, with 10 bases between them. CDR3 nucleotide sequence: TGTGCCAGCAGCCAAGATCTAAGGGGGAATGAAAAACTGTTTTTT. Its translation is CASSQDLRGNEKLFF.

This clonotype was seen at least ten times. The DNA for the CDR3 is TGCAGTGCTAGACCAGGCGGGGTCACTGAAGCTTTCTTT. Its translation: CSARPGGVTEAFF. This chain connects TRBV20-1 to TRBJ1-1; D is uncertain. Trimming removed 2 bases from V and 4 bases from J, with 11 bases in between. Germline-derived CDR1 and CDR2 are DFQATT and SNEGSKA (reference sequence). The CDR3 is 13 residues long.

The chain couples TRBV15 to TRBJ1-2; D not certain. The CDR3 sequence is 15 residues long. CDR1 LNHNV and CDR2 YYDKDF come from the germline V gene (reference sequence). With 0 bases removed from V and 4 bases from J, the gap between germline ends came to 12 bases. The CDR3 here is CATSRDSMTSYGYTF. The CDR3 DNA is TGTGCCACCAGCAGAGATTCCATGACTAGCTATGGCTACACCTTC.

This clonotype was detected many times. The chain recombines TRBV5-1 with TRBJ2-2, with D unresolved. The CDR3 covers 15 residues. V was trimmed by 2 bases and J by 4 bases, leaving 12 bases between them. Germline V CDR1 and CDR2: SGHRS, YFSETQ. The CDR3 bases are TGCGCCAGCAGCTTAGGACCCACGGGCACCGGGGAGCTGTTTTTT. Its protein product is CASSLGPTGTGELFF.